Sequencing of this T cell receptor (beta chain) was carried out in a study of regulatory T cells in long-lasting Graves disease. Building of the TCR beta libraries involved iRepertoire HTBI primers and Arm-PCR of CDR3 regions. TCRdb reprocessed the multiplex PCR reads with MiXCR, giving one entry per CDR3 protein. This sample has over 650,000 distinct CDR3 sequences, with about 32% found just once. Concerning this clonotype: A much larger clone lies a single base off, so this may be a read error. It is likely a read error, because the conserved phenylalanine at the end of the CDR3 is missing.

Time point reported: persistent/refractory GD, antithyroid drugs over 5 years with positive TRAb. PBMCs provided the RNA from which the TCR library was made. The authors drew patients from an endocrinology department in Xi'an, China. This specimen was peripheral blood mononuclear cells (PBMCs), taken when the disease was refractory, from a patient treated with antithyroid drugs. This TCR came from a female donor with Graves disease.

The CDR3 here is CASSKDSAQYGYTL. In nucleotides, the CDR3 is TGTGCCAGCAGTAAAGACAGCGCCCAATATGGCTACACCCTC. The V and J genes are TRBV12-3 or TRBV12-4 and TRBJ1-2, with TRBD1 as a possible D gene (5 bases). The CDR3 has 14 amino acids. V was pared by 5 bases and J by 5 bases, with 15 bases between.